This T cell receptor (beta chain) is from a study of blood T cell repertoires in COVID-19. Study-level background: Italy, Spain and the United States were the sources of the convalescent and acute COVID-19 samples.

Data came from immunoSEQ multiplex PCR; TCRdb stores just in-frame clones and leaves some out. Of approximately 170,000 clones listed, approximately 90% are singletons. While infection was still active, Seattle patients were enrolled and then followed longitudinally. V lost 7 bases, J lost 7 bases, and 13 bases lay in between. CDR3 length: 12 residues. Source material: peripheral blood. V is TRBV12-3 or TRBV12-4 and J is TRBJ1-2; D is undetermined. This sequence originates from a man aged 18 to 35 with COVID-19, enrolled during active disease. Written as DNA, the CDR3 is TGTGCCAGCACCACTGGCGGTGGTGGCTACACCTTC. It is translated as CASTTGGGGYTF.